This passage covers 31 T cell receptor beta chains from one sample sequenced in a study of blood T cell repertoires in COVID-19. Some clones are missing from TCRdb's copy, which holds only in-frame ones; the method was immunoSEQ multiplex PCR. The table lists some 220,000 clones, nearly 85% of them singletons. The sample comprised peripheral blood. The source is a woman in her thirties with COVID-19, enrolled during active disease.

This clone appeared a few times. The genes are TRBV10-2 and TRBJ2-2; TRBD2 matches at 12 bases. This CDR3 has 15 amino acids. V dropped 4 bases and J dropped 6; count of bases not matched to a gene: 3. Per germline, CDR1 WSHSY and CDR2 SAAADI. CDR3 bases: TGCGCCAGCAGTGGGACTAGCGGGGTGGCCGGGGAGCTGTTTTTT. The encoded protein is CASSGTSGVAGELFF.

The CDR3 DNA follows: TGTGCCACCAGCGGCCGACTGGCACCCTTGCGGGAGCTGTTTTTT. Protein sequence: CATSGRLAPLRELFF. This chain joins TRBV15 and TRBJ2-2; unclear D gene. V was shortened by 5 bases and J by 9 bases, with 19 bases between the two germline ends. CDR1 is LNHNV and CDR2 is YYDKDF in the germline V gene (reference sequence). The CDR3 extends over 15 amino acids.

The CDR3 DNA reads as TGTGCCTGGAGCGAAACCTACTTGAACACTGAAGCTTTCTTT. As protein: CAWSETYLNTEAFF. The V call is TRBV30, the J call TRBJ1-1, with D unresolved. CDR3 length equals 14 residues. Trimming left V 3 bases short and J 0 bases short, with 11 bases between. The germline CDR1 and CDR2 sequences are GTSNPN and SVGIG (reference sequence).

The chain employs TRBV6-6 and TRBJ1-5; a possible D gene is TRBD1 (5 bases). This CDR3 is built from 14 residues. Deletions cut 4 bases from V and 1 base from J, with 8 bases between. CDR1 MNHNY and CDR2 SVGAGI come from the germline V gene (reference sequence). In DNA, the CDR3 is TGTGCCAGCAGTTCCGACAGAAGCAATCAGCCCCAGCATTTT. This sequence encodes CASSSDRSNQPQHF.

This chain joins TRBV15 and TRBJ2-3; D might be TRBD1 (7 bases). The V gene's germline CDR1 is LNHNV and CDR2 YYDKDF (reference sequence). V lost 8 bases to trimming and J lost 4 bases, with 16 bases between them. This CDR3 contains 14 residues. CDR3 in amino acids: CATARGDESDTQYF. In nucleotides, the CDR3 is TGTGCCACCGCCAGGGGGGACGAGTCAGATACGCAGTATTTT. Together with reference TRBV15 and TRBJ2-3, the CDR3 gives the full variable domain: DAMVIQNPRYQVTQFGKPVTLSCSQTLNHNVMYWYQQKSSQAPKLLFHYYDKDFNNEADTPDNFQSRRPNTSFCFLDIRSPGLGDTAMYLCATARGDESDTQYFGPGTRLTVL.

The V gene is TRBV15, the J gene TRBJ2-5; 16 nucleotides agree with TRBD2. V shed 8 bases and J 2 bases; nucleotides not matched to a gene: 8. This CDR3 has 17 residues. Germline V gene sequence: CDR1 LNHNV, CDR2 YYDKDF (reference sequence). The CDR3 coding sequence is TGTGCCACCGCGCCAGGGACTAGCGGGGGGGCACAAGAGACCCAGTACTTC. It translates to CATAPGTSGGAQETQYF. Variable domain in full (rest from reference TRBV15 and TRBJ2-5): DAMVIQNPRYQVTQFGKPVTLSCSQTLNHNVMYWYQQKSSQAPKLLFHYYDKDFNNEADTPDNFQSRRPNTSFCFLDIRSPGLGDTAMYLCATAPGTSGGAQETQYFGPGTRLLVL.

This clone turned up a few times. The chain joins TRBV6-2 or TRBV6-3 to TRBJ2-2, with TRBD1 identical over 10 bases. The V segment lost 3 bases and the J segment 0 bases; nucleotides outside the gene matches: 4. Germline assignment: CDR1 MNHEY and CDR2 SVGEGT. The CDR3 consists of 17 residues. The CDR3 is CASSYGGTGANTGELFF. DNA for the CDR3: TGTGCCAGCAGTTATGGCGGGACAGGGGCGAACACCGGGGAGCTGTTTTTT.

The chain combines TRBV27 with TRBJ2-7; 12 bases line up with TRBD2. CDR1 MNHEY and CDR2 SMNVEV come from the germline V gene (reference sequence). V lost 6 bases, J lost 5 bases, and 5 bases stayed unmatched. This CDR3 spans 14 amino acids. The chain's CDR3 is CASRTSGRGNEQYF. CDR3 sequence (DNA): TGTGCCAGCAGGACTAGCGGGAGAGGAAACGAGCAGTACTTC.

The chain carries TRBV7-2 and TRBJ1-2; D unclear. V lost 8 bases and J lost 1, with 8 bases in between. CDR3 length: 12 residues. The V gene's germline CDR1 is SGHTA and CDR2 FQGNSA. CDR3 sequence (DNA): TGTGCCAGCCGAAGACTTAACTATGGCTACACCTTC. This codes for CASRRLNYGYTF.

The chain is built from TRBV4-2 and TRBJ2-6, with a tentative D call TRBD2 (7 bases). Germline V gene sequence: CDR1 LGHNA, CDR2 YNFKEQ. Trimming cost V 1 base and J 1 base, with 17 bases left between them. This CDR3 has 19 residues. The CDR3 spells CASSQGRGAGNSGANVLTF. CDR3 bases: TGTGCCAGCAGCCAAGGACGGGGGGCCGGCAATTCTGGGGCCAACGTCCTGACTTTC.

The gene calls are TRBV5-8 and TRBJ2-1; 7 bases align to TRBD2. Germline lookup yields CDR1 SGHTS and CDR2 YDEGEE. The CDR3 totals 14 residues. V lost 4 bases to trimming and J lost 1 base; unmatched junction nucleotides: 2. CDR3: CASSGGESYNEQFF. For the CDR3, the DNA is TGTGCCAGCAGCGGGGGGGAGTCCTACAATGAGCAGTTCTTC.

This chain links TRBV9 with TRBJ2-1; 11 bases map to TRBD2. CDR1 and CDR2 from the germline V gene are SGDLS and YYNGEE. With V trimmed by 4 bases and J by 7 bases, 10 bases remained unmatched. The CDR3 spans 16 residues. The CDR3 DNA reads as TGTGCCAGCAGCTATTATAGCGGGGGGGCCAAGAATGAGCAGTTCTTC. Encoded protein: CASSYYSGGAKNEQFF.

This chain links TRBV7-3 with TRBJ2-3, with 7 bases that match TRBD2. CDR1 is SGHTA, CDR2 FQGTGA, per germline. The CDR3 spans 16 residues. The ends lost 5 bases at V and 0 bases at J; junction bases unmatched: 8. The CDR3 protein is CASSPSQAGSTDTQYF. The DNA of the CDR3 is TGTGCCAGCAGCCCCTCCCAAGCGGGGAGCACAGATACGCAGTATTTT.

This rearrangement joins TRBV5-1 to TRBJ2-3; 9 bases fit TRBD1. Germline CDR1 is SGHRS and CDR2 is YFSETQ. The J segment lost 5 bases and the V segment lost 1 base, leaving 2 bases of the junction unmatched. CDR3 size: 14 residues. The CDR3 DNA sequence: TGCGCCAGCAGCTTGACAGGGGGCGGAGATACGCAGTATTTT. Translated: CASSLTGGGDTQYF. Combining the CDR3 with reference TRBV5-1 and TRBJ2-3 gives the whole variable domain KAGVTQTPRYLIKTRGQQVTLSCSPISGHRSVSWYQQTPGQGLQFLFEYFSETQRNKGNFPGRFSGRQFSNSRSEMNVSTLELGDSALYLCASSLTGGGDTQYFGPGTRLTVL.

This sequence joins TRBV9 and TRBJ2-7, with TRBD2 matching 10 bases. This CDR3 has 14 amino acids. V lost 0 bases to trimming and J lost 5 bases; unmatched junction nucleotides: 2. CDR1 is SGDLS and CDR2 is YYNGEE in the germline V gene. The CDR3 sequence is CASSVAGLADEQYF. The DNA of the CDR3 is TGTGCCAGCAGCGTAGCTGGACTAGCGGACGAGCAGTACTTC.

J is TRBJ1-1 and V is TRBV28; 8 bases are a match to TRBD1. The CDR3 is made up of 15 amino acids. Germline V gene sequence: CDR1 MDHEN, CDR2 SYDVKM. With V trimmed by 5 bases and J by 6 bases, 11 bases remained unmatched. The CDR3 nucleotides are TGTGCCAGCAGTCCATACCAGACAGGGGAGGCTGAAGCTTTCTTT. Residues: CASSPYQTGEAEAFF.

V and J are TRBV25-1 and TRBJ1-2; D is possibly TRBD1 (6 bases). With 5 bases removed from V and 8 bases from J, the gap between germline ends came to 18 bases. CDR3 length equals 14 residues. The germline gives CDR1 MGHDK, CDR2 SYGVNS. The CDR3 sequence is CASSPKNRVGGYTF. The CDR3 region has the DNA TGTGCCAGCAGTCCAAAAAACAGGGTGGGAGGCTACACCTTC.

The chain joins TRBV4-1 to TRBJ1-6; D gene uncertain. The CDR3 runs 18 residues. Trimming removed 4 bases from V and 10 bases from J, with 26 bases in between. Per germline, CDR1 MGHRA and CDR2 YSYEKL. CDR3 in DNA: TGCGCCAGCAGCCCCACCCGAGGTGGATTACATCCCTGGTCACCCCTCCACTTT. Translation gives CASSPTRGGLHPWSPLHF.

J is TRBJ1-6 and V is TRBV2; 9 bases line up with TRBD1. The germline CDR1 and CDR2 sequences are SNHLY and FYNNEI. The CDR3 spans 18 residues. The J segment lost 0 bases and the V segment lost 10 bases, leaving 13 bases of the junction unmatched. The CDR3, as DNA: TGTGCCACCCGGGACAGGGTCTCCGCGAGCTCCTATAATTCACCCCTCCACTTT. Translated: CATRDRVSASSYNSPLHF.

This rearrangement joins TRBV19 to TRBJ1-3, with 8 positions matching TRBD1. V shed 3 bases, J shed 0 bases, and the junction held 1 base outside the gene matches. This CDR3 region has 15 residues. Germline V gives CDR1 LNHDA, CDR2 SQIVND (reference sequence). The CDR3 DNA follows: TGTGCCAGTAGTATCGACAGGGGCTCTGGAAACACCATATATTTT. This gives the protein CASSIDRGSGNTIYF. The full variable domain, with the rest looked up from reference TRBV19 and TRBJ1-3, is DGGITQSPKYLFRKEGQNVTLSCEQNLNHDAMYWYRQDPGQGLRLIYYSQIVNDFQKGDIAEGYSVSREKKESFPLTVTSAQKNPTAFYLCASSIDRGSGNTIYFGEGSWLTVV.

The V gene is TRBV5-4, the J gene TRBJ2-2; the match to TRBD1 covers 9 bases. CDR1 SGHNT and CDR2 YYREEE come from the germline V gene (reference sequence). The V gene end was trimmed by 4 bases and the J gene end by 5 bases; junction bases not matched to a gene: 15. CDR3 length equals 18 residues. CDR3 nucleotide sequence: TGTGCCAGCAGCATGGGACAGGGCTACTCCGGTGAGACCGGGGAGCTGTTTTTT. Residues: CASSMGQGYSGETGELFF.

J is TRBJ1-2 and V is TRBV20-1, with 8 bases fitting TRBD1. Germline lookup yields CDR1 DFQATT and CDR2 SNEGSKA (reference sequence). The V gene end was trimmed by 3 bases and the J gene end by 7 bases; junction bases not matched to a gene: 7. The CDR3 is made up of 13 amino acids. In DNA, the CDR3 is TGCAGTGCTAGTGGCAGGGGGCGCGTTGGCTACACCTTC. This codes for CSASGRGRVGYTF.

The CDR3 is CAWSRDRGRNQPQHF. In DNA form, the CDR3 reads TGTGCCTGGAGTCGGGACAGGGGGCGGAATCAGCCCCAGCATTTT. V usage is TRBV30 and J usage is TRBJ1-5, with 12 bases aligning to TRBD1. Germline assignment: CDR1 GTSNPN and CDR2 SVGIG (reference sequence). V shed 2 bases and J 4 bases; nucleotides not matched to a gene: 3. The CDR3 contains 15 residues.

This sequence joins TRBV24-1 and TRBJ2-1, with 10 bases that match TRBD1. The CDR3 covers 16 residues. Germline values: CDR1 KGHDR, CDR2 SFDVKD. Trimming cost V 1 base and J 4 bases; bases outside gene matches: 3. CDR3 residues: CATSDFRTGGYNEQFF. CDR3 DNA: TGTGCCACCAGTGATTTCAGGACAGGGGGATACAATGAGCAGTTCTTC.

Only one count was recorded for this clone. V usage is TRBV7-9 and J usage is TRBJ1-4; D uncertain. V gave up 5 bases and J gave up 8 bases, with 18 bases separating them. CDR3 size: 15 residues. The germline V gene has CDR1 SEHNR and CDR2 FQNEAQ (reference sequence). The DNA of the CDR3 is TGTGCCAGCAGCATGTGGCGGGCCGACGGAGAAAAACTGTTTTTT. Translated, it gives CASSMWRADGEKLFF.

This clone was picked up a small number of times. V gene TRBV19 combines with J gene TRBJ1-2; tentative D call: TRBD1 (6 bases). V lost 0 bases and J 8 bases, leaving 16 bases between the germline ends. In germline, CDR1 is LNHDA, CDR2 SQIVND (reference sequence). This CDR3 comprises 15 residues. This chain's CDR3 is CASSIERAGAGGYTF. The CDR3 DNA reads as TGTGCCAGTAGTATAGAGCGTGCAGGGGCCGGGGGCTACACCTTC.

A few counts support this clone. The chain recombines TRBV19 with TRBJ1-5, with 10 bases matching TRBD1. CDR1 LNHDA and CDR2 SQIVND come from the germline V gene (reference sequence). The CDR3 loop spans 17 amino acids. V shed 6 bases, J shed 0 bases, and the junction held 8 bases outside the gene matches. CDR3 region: CASSRGQGGYSNQPQHF. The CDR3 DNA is TGTGCCAGTAGCCGAGGACAGGGGGGCTATAGCAATCAGCCCCAGCATTTT.

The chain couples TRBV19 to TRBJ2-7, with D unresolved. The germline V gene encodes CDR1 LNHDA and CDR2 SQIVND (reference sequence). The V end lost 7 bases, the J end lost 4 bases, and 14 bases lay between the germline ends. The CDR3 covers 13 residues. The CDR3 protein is CASTTSDGYEQYF. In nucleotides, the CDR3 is TGTGCCAGTACCACCTCAGACGGGTACGAGCAGTACTTC.

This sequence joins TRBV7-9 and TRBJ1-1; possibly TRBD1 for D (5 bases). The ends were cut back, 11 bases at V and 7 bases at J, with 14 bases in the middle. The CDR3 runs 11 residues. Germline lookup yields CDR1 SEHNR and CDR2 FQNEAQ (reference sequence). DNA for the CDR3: TGTGCCGGAGGGACTGGCCTTGAAGCTTTCTTT. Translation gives CAGGTGLEAFF.

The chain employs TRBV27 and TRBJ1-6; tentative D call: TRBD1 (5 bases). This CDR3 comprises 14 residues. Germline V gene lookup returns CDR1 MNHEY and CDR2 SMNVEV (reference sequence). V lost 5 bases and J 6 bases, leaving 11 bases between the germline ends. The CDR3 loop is CASSQTDPNSPLHF. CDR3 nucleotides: TGTGCCAGCAGTCAGACAGATCCTAATTCACCCCTCCACTTT.

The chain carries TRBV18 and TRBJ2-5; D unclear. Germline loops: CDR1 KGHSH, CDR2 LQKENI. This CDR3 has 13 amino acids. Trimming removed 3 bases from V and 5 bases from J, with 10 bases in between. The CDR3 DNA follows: TGTGCCAGCTCACCGCGATTAATGGAGACCCAGTACTTC. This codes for CASSPRLMETQYF.